Shown below are 15 T cell receptor beta chains from a single sample sequenced in a study of cytomegalovirus exposure and HLA in healthy donors. Measured with immunoSEQ multiplex PCR; TCRdb has only the in-frame clones, and not every one. The repertoire holds tens of thousands of clones, with approximately 93% as singletons. The sequenced sample consisted of PBMCs. These receptors were obtained from a man between 18 and 35 years old in good health and CMV-seropositive.

V is TRBV12-5 and J is TRBJ2-3, with 8 nucleotides matching TRBD2. Germline V gene lookup returns CDR1 LGHNT and CDR2 FRNRAP. J was trimmed by 2 bases and V by 0 bases; bases with no gene match: 7. The length of the CDR3 is 17 residues. The CDR3 bases are TGTGCTAGTGGTTTGGTAGTGTTGCGGGAGGCCACAGATACGCAGTATTTT. Translated, it gives CASGLVVLREATDTQYF.

This chain uses TRBV28 with TRBJ2-2, with D maybe TRBD2 (6 bases). The CDR3 contains 18 residues. Germline loops: CDR1 MDHEN, CDR2 SYDVKM. Trimming pared 1 base from V and 6 bases from J, leaving 21 bases between. CDR3 amino acids: CASSLFGRPDYMAGELFF. CDR3 in DNA: TGTGCCAGCAGTTTATTCGGGCGGCCGGACTATATGGCCGGGGAGCTGTTTTTT. The whole variable domain, filled in from reference TRBV28 and TRBJ2-2, reads DVKVTQSSRYLVKRTGEKVFLECVQDMDHENMFWYRQDPGLGLRLIYFSYDVKMKEKGDIPEGYSVSREKKERFSLILESASTNQTSMYLCASSLFGRPDYMAGELFFGEGSRLTVL.

The gene calls are TRBV11-2 and TRBJ2-2, with TRBD1 identical over 9 bases. There are 15 residues in the CDR3. V was pared by 3 bases and J by 5 bases, with 4 bases of the junction left unmatched. Germline CDR1 SGHAT, CDR2 FQNNGV. CDR3: CASSFRTGETGELFF. As DNA, the CDR3 is TGTGCCAGCAGCTTCCGGACAGGGGAGACCGGGGAGCTGTTTTTT.

The chain has TRBV7-9 and TRBJ2-7; D unclear. Trimming took off 1 base at V and 2 bases at J, with 12 bases between the two ends. The CDR3 covers 15 residues. Germline lookup yields CDR1 SEHNR and CDR2 FQNEAQ (reference sequence). The CDR3 protein is CASSLGHHTAYEQYF. In DNA form, the CDR3 reads TGTGCCAGCAGCTTAGGACATCATACTGCCTACGAGCAGTACTTC.

The chain has TRBV9 and TRBJ1-1; D not certain. CDR1 is SGDLS, CDR2 YYNGEE, per germline. There are 13 residues in the CDR3. The germline V and J ends were trimmed by 0 bases and 1 base, with 4 bases remaining between them. DNA for the CDR3: TGTGCCAGCAGCGTAGTGAGGAACACTGAAGCTTTCTTT. Its protein product is CASSVVRNTEAFF.

The rearrangement links TRBV5-4 to TRBJ2-1, with TRBD2 matching 8 bases. V shed 1 base and J 4 bases; nucleotides not matched to a gene: 7. CDR1 is SGHNT, CDR2 YYREEE, per germline (reference sequence). The CDR3 length is 16 residues. CDR3 nucleotides: TGTGCCAGCAGCTTGAACGGGAGGGCCACGTACAATGAGCAGTTCTTC. As protein: CASSLNGRATYNEQFF. The full variable domain, rest sourced from reference TRBV5-4 and TRBJ2-1, is ETGVTQSPTHLIKTRGQQVTLRCSSQSGHNTVSWYQQALGQGPQFIFQYYREEENGRGNFPPRFSGLQFPNYSSELNVNALELDDSALYLCASSLNGRATYNEQFFGPGTRLTVL.

This chain joins TRBV19 and TRBJ2-7; possible D gene TRBD1, 5 bases. V was cut by 4 bases and J by 6 bases, with 10 bases left in between. The CDR3 contains 12 residues. Germline V lookup: CDR1 LNHDA, CDR2 SQIVND (reference sequence). The CDR3 is CASSKGRGEQYF. The CDR3 nucleotides are TGTGCCAGTAGTAAGGGGCGCGGCGAGCAGTACTTC.

CDR3 bases: TGTGCCAGCAGTCGACTAGCGGGAGTTCCCGGGGAGCTGTTTTTT. Its protein is CASSRLAGVPGELFF. The rearrangement joins TRBV7-8 to TRBJ2-2, with 12 bases lining up with TRBD2. This CDR3 has 15 amino acids. With V trimmed by 6 bases and J by 6 bases, 5 bases remained unmatched. In germline, CDR1 is SGHVS, CDR2 FQNEAQ.

The rearrangement links TRBV19 to TRBJ1-2; 8 positions agree with TRBD1. Germline lookup yields CDR1 LNHDA and CDR2 SQIVND (reference sequence). The CDR3 loop spans 14 amino acids. With 5 bases clipped from V and 8 bases from J, the junction kept 10 bases outside the gene matches. CDR3 DNA: TGTGCCAGTAGTCCCCCGGACAGGGCTGGAGGCTACACCTTC. Protein product: CASSPPDRAGGYTF.

A single count supports this clone. The chain combines TRBV7-2 with TRBJ1-1; tentatively, D is TRBD1 (5 bases). Trimming pared 4 bases from V and 3 bases from J, leaving 6 bases between. The CDR3 is 12 residues long. CDR1 is SGHTA, CDR2 FQGNSA, per germline. The DNA for the CDR3 is TGTGCCAGCAGCTACAGGTACACTGAAGCTTTCTTT. It encodes CASSYRYTEAFF. Drawing the rest from reference TRBV7-2 and TRBJ1-1, the complete variable domain is GAGVSQSPSNKVTEKGKDVELRCDPISGHTALYWYRQSLGQGLEFLIYFQGNSAPDKSGLPSDRFSAERTGGSVSTLTIQRTQQEDSAVYLCASSYRYTEAFFGQGTRLTVV.

The chain employs TRBV4-1 and TRBJ1-2, with 7 bases matching TRBD1. Looked up from germline, CDR1 is MGHRA and CDR2 is YSYEKL. CDR3 length: 16 residues. With 0 bases clipped from V and 3 bases from J, the junction kept 7 bases outside the gene matches. The CDR3 DNA is TGCGCCAGCAGCCAAGACGTAACAGGGGACCACTATGGCTACACCTTC. Its translation is CASSQDVTGDHYGYTF.

The chain combines TRBV5-1 with TRBJ1-1; D is unclear. Germline CDR1 reads SGHRS; CDR2 reads YFSETQ. Deletions cut 3 bases from V and 2 bases from J, with 11 bases between. CDR3 length: 14 amino acids. The CDR3 region is CASSSRHLNTEAFF. In nucleotides, the CDR3 is TGCGCCAGCAGCTCCCGACACTTAAACACTGAAGCTTTCTTT.

This rearrangement joins TRBV28 to TRBJ1-2, with TRBD1 matching over 9 bases. From germline, CDR1 is MDHEN and CDR2 SYDVKM. This CDR3 has 15 amino acids. The junction had 14 bases not matched to a gene; V was cut back by 5 bases and J by 10 bases. The CDR3 is CASSPLGQGRIDYTF. CDR3 nucleotides: TGTGCCAGCAGTCCCCTAGGACAGGGGAGGATCGACTACACCTTC.

This clone was recorded once. The J gene is TRBJ2-2, the V gene TRBV9; 10 bases map to TRBD1. The germline CDR1 and CDR2 sequences are SGDLS and YYNGEE. The V gene end was trimmed by 0 bases and the J gene end by 4 bases; junction bases not matched to a gene: 3. CDR3 length: 16 amino acids. The CDR3 DNA is TGTGCCAGCAGCGTAGAGGGACAGGGGTTCACCGGGGAGCTGTTTTTT. Translation gives CASSVEGQGFTGELFF.

The chain is built from TRBV2 and TRBJ2-2; D is possibly TRBD2 (6 bases). The V gene's germline CDR1 is SNHLY and CDR2 FYNNEI. There are 17 residues in the CDR3. V dropped 5 bases and J dropped 3 bases, with 19 bases sitting between them. The CDR3 nucleotides are TGTGCCAGCAGTTCCGGGGAGGACCCGACCTACACCGGGGAGCTGTTTTTT. This encodes CASSSGEDPTYTGELFF.